The 16 T cell receptor beta chains below come from one sample, sequenced in a study of T cell changes during pregnancy in multiple sclerosis (dated by TCRdb to between 2018 and 2020). To prepare the library, the immunoSEQ multiplex PCR assay was applied. This is the immuneACCESS table as TCRdb keeps it, with only in-frame sequences that have V and J called. A part of the clones is gone; compared with another copy, unresolved V genes explain less than half, and the rest is unexplained. In this sample the table shows 25,000 to 30,000 clones, 70% to 90% of which occur a single time. Around 7.9% of the sample lies in the top ten. The sample consisted of CD8+ T cells from peripheral blood mononuclear cells, taken after pregnancy. These receptors came from a female donor with multiple sclerosis, enrolled in a pregnancy study.

The CDR3, as DNA: TGTGCCAGCAGTGAAGGCGGGTCCGGCAATCAGCCCCAGCATTTT. Protein: CASSEGGSGNQPQHF. V usage is TRBV6-1 and J usage is TRBJ1-5; D call uncertain. The germline V gene encodes CDR1 MNHNS and CDR2 SASEGT. The CDR3 loop spans 15 amino acids. V lost 1 base and J lost 2, with 9 bases in between.

This chain joins TRBV30 and TRBJ2-6, with TRBD2 matching 7 bases. Trimming at V came to 0 bases and at J to 11 bases, leaving 7 bases not matched to a gene. CDR3 length: 14 residues. Germline V CDR1 and CDR2: GTSNPN, SVGIG (reference sequence). The CDR3 DNA follows: TGTGCCTGGAGTGTATGGGGAGGGGTGGACGTCCTGACTTTC. This translates into CAWSVWGGVDVLTF.

The chain joins TRBV2 to TRBJ1-2, with D possibly TRBD1 on 5 matching bases. The ends were cut back, 3 bases at V and 3 bases at J, with 17 bases in the middle. Germline lookup yields CDR1 SNHLY and CDR2 FYNNEI. CDR3 length: 16 residues. CDR3 bases: TGTGCCAGCAGTGAGGGGACGGAGGGGATACACTATGGCTACACCTTC. This encodes CASSEGTEGIHYGYTF.

This clone was observed a single time. This chain connects TRBV7-2 to TRBJ2-3, with 10 nucleotides matching TRBD2. With 8 bases clipped from V and 4 bases from J, the junction kept 6 bases outside the gene matches. The germline CDR1 and CDR2 sequences are SGHTA and FQGNSA. The CDR3 has 14 amino acids. The CDR3, as DNA: TGTGCCAGCTCCAAACTAGCGGGGCCAGATACGCAGTATTTT. Encoded protein: CASSKLAGPDTQYF.

The chain employs TRBV14 and TRBJ2-1; 13 nucleotides agree with TRBD2. The length of the CDR3 is 18 residues. Per germline, CDR1 SGHDN and CDR2 FVKESK. V lost 4 bases to trimming and J lost 6 bases; unmatched junction nucleotides: 12. The CDR3 reads CASSRTSGGARYFNEQFF. In DNA, the CDR3 is TGTGCCAGCAGCCGTACTAGCGGGGGGGCCCGTTATTTCAATGAGCAGTTCTTC.

V gene TRBV5-4 combines with J gene TRBJ2-3; no definite D call. Trimming shortened V by 1 base and J by 1 base, and 4 bases separated the two germline ends. Looked up from germline, CDR1 is SGHNT and CDR2 is YYREEE (reference sequence). CDR3 length: 13 residues. The CDR3 sequence is CASSLPGTDTQYF. The CDR3 bases are TGTGCCAGCAGCTTGCCGGGCACAGATACGCAGTATTTT.

This chain links TRBV27 with TRBJ1-2; D call uncertain. This CDR3 contains 15 residues. Germline-derived CDR1 and CDR2 are MNHEY and SMNVEV (reference sequence). The V and J ends lost 0 bases and 2 bases respectively, with 10 bases between them. CDR3 protein: CASSLSETNNYGYTF. As DNA, the CDR3 is TGTGCCAGCAGTTTATCGGAGACCAACAACTATGGCTACACCTTC.

The chain couples TRBV7-9 to TRBJ1-5; D gene ambiguous. Germline V lookup: CDR1 SEHNR, CDR2 FQNEAQ (reference sequence). Trimming removed 4 bases at V and 5 bases at J, with 15 bases between. There are 15 residues in the CDR3. The CDR3 sequence: CASSSSGAGDQPQHF. The CDR3 coding sequence is TGTGCCAGCAGCTCCTCAGGCGCAGGCGATCAGCCCCAGCATTTT.

This clone was observed a few times. The J gene is TRBJ1-1, the V gene TRBV5-5, with D tentatively TRBD1 (6 bases). Trimming took off 0 bases at V and 5 bases at J, with 20 bases between the two ends. The CDR3 consists of 17 residues. Germline CDR1 and CDR2: SGHKS and YYEKEE (reference sequence). This chain's CDR3 is CASSLAGQGLVRTEAFF. Here the CDR3 DNA reads TGTGCCAGCAGCTTGGCCGGGCAGGGGCTGGTCAGGACTGAAGCTTTCTTT.

The rearrangement joins TRBV4-3 to TRBJ1-2, with a tentative D call TRBD1 (5 bases). V lost 0 bases and J lost 5, with 10 bases in between. The CDR3 extends over 14 amino acids. Germline V CDR1 and CDR2: LGHNA, YSLEER. The CDR3 DNA reads TGCGCCAGCAGCCAAGACGTGGAGGGGTATGGCTACACCTTC. It encodes CASSQDVEGYGYTF.

The rearrangement joins TRBV10-2 to TRBJ2-1; 8 positions match TRBD2. Germline V gene sequence: CDR1 WSHSY, CDR2 SAAADI. The CDR3 has 14 residues. V was pared by 8 bases and J by 5 bases, with 8 bases of the junction left unmatched. The CDR3 region is CASSIAGNHNEQFF. The CDR3 nucleotides read TGCGCCAGCTCCATAGCGGGGAACCACAATGAGCAGTTCTTC.

The rearrangement links TRBV7-8 to TRBJ2-6, with TRBD2 identical over 12 bases. Germline values: CDR1 SGHVS, CDR2 FQNEAQ. Germline trimming cut 4 bases from V and 0 bases from J; bases unmatched to any gene: 16. This CDR3 has 22 amino acids. This CDR3 reads CASSSRTLAGGTGSSGANVLTF. The CDR3 DNA reads TGTGCCAGCAGCTCCCGAACACTAGCGGGGGGCACCGGCTCCTCTGGGGCCAACGTCCTGACTTTC.

This clone is medium-sized in the sample. The chain has TRBV21-1 and TRBJ1-2. TRBV21-1 is an annotated pseudogene. The CDR3 has 12 amino acids. CDR3 nucleotides: TGTGCCAGCAGCAATGACCGGAGAGGCTACACCTTC. It is translated as CASSNDRRGYTF.

The chain carries TRBV6-6 and TRBJ2-7, with 8 nucleotides matching TRBD2. Trimming removed 5 bases from V and 6 bases from J; junction bases left unmatched: 9. CDR1 and CDR2 from the germline V gene are MNHNY and SVGAGI (reference sequence). This CDR3 is built from 14 residues. The CDR3 nucleotides are TGTGCCAGCAGTGCCCCGGGACTAGGGGCCGAGCAGTACTTC. Translated: CASSAPGLGAEQYF.

The chain links TRBV5-6 to TRBJ1-6; 8 nucleotides line up with TRBD1. Per germline, CDR1 SGHDT and CDR2 YYEEEE. V was pared by 2 bases and J by 10 bases, with 8 bases of the junction left unmatched. The CDR3 has 15 amino acids. The CDR3 is CASSFSTGAGSPLHF. CDR3 nucleotide sequence: TGTGCCAGCAGCTTCTCGACAGGGGCGGGCTCACCCCTCCACTTT.

This clone has a single count. The chain employs TRBV7-2 and TRBJ2-3, with a possible D match to TRBD1 (5 bases). The CDR3 runs 15 residues. Per germline, CDR1 SGHTA and CDR2 FQGNSA. Deletions cut 3 bases from V and 5 bases from J, with 15 bases between. CDR3 in amino acids: CASSLVLTDIDTQYF. CDR3 in DNA: TGTGCCAGCAGCTTGGTCCTGACAGATATAGATACGCAGTATTTT.